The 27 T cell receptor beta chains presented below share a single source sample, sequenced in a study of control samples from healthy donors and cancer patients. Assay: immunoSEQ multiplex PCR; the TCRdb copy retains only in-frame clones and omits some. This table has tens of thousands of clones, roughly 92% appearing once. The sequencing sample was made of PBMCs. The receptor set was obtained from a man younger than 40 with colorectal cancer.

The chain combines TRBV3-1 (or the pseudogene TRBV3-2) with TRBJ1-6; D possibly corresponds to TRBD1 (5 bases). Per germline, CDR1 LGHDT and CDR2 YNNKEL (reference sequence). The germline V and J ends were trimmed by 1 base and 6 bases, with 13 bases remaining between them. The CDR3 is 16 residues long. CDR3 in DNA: TGTGCCAGCAGCCAAGGTCCGTTGCAGGGTAATTCACCCCTCCACTTT. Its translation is CASSQGPLQGNSPLHF.

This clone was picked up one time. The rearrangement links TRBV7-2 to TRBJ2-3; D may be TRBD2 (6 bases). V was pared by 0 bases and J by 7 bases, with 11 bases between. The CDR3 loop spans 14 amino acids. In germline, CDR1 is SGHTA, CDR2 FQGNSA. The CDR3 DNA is TGTGCCAGCAGCTTAGCGTACGGAGGGAATACGCAGTATTTT. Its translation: CASSLAYGGNTQYF. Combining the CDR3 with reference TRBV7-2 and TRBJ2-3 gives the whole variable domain GAGVSQSPSNKVTEKGKDVELRCDPISGHTALYWYRQSLGQGLEFLIYFQGNSAPDKSGLPSDRFSAERTGGSVSTLTIQRTQQEDSAVYLCASSLAYGGNTQYFGPGTRLTVL.

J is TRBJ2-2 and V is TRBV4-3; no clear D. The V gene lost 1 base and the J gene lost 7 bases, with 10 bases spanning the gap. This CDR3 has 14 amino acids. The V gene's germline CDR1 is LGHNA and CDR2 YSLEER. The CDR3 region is CASSQVQSNGELFF. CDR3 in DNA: TGCGCCAGCAGCCAAGTTCAGTCAAACGGGGAGCTGTTTTTT.

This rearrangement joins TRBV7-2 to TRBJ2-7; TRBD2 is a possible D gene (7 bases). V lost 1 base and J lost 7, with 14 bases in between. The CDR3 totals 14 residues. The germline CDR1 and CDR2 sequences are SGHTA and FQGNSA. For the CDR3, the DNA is TGTGCCAGCAGCTTAGTCGCGGGGGCGGGAGAGCAGTACGTC. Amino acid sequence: CASSLVAGAGEQYV.

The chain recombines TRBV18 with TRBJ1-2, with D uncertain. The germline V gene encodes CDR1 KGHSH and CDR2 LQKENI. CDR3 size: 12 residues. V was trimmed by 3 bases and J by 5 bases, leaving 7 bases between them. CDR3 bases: TGTGCCAGCTCACCCGCGGGATATGGCTACACCTTC. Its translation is CASSPAGYGYTF. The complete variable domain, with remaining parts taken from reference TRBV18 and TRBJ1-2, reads NAGVMQNPRHLVRRRGQEARLRCSPMKGHSHVYWYRQLPEEGLKFMVYLQKENIIDESGMPKERFSAEFPKEGPSILRIQQVVRGDSAAYFCASSPAGYGYTFGSGTRLTVV.

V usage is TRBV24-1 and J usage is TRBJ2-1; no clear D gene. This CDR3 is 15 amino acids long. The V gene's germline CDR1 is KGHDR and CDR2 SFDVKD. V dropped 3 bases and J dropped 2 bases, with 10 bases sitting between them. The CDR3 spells CATSDGDKPYNEQFF. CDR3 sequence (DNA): TGTGCCACCAGTGATGGAGATAAGCCCTACAATGAGCAGTTCTTC.

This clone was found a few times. In nucleotides, the CDR3 is TGTGCCAGCAGCTTATCCAGGGGGGCCGGGGAGCTGTTTTTT. Translation gives CASSLSRGAGELFF. The rearrangement joins TRBV7-2 to TRBJ2-2; D is possibly TRBD1 (7 bases). CDR3 length: 14 amino acids. V lost 2 bases to trimming and J lost 6 bases, with 10 bases between them. Germline CDR1 and CDR2: SGHTA and FQGNSA.

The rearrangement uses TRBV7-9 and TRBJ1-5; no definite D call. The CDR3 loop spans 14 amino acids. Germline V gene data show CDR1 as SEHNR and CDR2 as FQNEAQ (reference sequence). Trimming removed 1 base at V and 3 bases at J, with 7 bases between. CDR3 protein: CASSLGGINQPQHF. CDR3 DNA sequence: TGTGCCAGCAGCTTAGGTGGGATCAATCAGCCCCAGCATTTT.

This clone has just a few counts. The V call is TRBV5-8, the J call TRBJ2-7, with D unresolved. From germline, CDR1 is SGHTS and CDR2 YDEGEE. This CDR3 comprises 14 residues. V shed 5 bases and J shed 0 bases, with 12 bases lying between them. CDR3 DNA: TGTGCCAGCAGTCTGAGTTATAGCTCCTACGAGCAGTACGTC. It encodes CASSLSYSSYEQYV.

The CDR3 protein is CASSLEQGLNYGYTF. DNA of the CDR3: TGTGCCAGCAGCTTAGAGCAGGGACTTAACTATGGCTACACCTTC. The chain employs TRBV7-2 and TRBJ1-2; tentative D call: TRBD1 (5 bases). Germline CDR1 SGHTA, CDR2 FQGNSA. This CDR3 has 15 amino acids. Between the trimmed V and J ends, which lost 1 base and 1 base, there was a span of 10 bases.

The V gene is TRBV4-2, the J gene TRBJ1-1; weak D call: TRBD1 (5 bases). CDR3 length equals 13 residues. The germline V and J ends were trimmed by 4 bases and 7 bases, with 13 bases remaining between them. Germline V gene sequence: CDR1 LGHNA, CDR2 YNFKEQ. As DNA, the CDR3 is TGTGCCAGCAGCCCCCCGACGGGGGTTGAAGCTTTCTTT. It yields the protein CASSPPTGVEAFF.

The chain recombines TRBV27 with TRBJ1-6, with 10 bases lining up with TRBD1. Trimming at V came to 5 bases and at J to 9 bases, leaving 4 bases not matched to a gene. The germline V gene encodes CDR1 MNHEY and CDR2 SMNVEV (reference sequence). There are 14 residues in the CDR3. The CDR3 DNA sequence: TGTGCCAGCAGTCCGGACAGGGGGGGTTCACCCCTCCACTTT. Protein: CASSPDRGGSPLHF.

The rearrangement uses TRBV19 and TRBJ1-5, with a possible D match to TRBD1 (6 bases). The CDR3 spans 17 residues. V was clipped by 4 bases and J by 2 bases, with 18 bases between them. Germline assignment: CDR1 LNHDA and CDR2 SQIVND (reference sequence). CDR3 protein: CASSSPLTGSGNQPQHF. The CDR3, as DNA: TGTGCCAGTAGTAGCCCTCTAACAGGGTCGGGCAATCAGCCCCAGCATTTT.

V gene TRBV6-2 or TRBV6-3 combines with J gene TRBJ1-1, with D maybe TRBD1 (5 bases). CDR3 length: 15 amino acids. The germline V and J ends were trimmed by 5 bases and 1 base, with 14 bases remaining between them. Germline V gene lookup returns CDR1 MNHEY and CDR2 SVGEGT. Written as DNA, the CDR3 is TGTGCCAGCAGTCGATCCGGGGCCCAGAACACTGAAGCTTTCTTT. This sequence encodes CASSRSGAQNTEAFF.

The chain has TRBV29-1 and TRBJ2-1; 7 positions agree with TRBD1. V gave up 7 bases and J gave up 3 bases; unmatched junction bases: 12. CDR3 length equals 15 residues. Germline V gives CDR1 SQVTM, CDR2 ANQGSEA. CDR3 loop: CSALLPWTGYNEQFF. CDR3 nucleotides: TGCAGCGCCCTCTTGCCGTGGACAGGCTACAATGAGCAGTTCTTC.

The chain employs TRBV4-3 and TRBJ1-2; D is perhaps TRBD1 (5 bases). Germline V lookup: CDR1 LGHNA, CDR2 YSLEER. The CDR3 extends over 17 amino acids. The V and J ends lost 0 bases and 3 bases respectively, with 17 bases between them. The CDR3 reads CASSQERTTKGDYGYTF. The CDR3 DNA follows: TGCGCCAGCAGCCAAGAGAGGACAACAAAGGGTGACTATGGCTACACCTTC.

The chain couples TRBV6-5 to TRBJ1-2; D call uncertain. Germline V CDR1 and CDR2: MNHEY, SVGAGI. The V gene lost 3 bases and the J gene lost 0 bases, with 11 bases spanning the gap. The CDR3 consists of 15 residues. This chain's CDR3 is CASSYRGLTNYGYTF. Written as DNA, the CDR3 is TGTGCCAGCAGTTATCGCGGATTAACTAACTATGGCTACACCTTC.

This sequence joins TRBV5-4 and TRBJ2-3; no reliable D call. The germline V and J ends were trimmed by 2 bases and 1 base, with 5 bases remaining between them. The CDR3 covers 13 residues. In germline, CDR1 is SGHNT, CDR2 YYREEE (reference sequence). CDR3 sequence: CASSFSGTDTQYF. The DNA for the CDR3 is TGTGCCAGCAGCTTCTCTGGCACAGATACGCAGTATTTT.

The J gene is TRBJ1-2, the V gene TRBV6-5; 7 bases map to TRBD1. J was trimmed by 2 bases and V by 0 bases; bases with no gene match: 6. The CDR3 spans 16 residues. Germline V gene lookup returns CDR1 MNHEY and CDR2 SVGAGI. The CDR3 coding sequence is TGTGCCAGCAGTTACTCCTCCGGGACAGCGAACTATGGCTACACCTTC. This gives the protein CASSYSSGTANYGYTF.

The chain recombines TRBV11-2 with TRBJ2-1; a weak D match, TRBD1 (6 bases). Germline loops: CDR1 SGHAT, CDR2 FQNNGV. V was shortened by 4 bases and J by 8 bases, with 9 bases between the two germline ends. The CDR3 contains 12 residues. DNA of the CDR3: TGTGCCAGCAGCTCGGACAGCTATGAGCAGTTCTTC. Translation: CASSSDSYEQFF.

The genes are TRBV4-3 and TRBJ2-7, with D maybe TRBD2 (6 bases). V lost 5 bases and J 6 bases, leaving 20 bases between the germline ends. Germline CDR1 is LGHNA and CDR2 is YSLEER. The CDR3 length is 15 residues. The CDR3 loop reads CASSTRLESPLEQYF. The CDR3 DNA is TGCGCCAGCAGCACCCGACTAGAGAGCCCTCTCGAGCAGTACTTC.

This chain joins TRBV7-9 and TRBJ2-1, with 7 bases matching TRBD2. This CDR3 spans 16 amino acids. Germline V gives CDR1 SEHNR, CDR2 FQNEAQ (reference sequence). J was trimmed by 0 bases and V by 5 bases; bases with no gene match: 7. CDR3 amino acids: CASSDLTGGSYNEQFF. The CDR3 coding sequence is TGTGCCAGCAGCGATTTGACGGGGGGCTCCTACAATGAGCAGTTCTTC.

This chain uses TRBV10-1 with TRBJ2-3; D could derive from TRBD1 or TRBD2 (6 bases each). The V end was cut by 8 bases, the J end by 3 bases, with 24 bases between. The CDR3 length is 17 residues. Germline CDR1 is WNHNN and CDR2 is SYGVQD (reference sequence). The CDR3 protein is CASGGRRGRERTDTQYF. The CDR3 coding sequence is TGCGCCAGCGGGGGGCGCAGGGGAAGGGAAAGGACAGATACGCAGTATTTT.

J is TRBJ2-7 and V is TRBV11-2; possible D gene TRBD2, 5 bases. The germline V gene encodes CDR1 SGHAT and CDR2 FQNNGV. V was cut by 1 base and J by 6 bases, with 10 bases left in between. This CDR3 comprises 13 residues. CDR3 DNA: TGTGCCAGCAGCTTAGTGAGGGTCGGCGAGCAGTACTTC. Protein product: CASSLVRVGEQYF.

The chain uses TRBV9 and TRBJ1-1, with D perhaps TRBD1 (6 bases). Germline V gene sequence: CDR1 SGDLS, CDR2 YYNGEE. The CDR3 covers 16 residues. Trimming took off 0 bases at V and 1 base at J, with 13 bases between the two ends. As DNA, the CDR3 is TGTGCCAGCAGCGTAGGATCCAGGGGCAAGAACACTGAAGCTTTCTTT. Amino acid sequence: CASSVGSRGKNTEAFF.

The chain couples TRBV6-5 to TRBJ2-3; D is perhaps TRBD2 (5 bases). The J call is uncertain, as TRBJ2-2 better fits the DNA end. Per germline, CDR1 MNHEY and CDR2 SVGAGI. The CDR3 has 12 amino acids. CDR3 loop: CASRDRTPSLFF. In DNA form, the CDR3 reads TGTGCCAGCAGGGACCGGACTCCCTCCCTGTTTTTT.

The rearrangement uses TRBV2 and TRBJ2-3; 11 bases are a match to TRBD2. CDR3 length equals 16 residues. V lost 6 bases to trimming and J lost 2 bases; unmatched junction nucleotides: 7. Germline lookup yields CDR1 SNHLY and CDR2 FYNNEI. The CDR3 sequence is CASRGGLAEFTDTQYF. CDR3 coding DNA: TGTGCCAGCAGAGGGGGACTAGCGGAGTTCACAGATACGCAGTATTTT.